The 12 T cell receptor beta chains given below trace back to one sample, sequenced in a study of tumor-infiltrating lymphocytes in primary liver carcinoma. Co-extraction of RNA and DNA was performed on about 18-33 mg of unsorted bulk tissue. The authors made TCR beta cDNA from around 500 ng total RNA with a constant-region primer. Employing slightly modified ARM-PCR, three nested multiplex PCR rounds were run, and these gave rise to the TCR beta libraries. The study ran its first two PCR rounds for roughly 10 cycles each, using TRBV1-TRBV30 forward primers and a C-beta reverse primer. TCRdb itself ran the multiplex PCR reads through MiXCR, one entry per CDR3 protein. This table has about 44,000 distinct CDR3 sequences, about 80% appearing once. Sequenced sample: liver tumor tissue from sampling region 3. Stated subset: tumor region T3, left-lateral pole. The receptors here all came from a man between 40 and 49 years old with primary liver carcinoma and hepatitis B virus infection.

CDR3 nucleotide sequence: TGTGCCAGCAGACGACTGGAGAACGCTGGAGCTTTCTTT. Amino acid sequence: CASRRLENAGAFF. The chain has TRBV6-6 and TRBJ1-1; no definite D call. This CDR3 has 13 residues. V lost 6 bases and J 10 bases, leaving 18 bases between the germline ends. Germline V lookup: CDR1 MNHNY, CDR2 SVGAGI (reference sequence).

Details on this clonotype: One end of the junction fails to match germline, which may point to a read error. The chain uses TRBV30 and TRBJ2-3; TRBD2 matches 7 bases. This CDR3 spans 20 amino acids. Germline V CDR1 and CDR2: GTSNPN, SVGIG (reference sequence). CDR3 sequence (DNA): TGCGCCTGGAGTCTCCAACTGGGTAGCGGGTTGCCCGTTTCCCCAGATACGCAGTATTTT. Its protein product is CAWSLQLGSGLPVSPDTQYF. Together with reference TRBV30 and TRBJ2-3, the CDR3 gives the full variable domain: SQTIHQWPATLVQPVGSPLSLECTVEGTSNPNLYWYRQAAGRGLQLLFYSVGIGQISSEVPQNLSASRPQDRQFILSSKKLLLSDSGFYLCAWSLQLGSGLPVSPDTQYFGPGTRLTVL.

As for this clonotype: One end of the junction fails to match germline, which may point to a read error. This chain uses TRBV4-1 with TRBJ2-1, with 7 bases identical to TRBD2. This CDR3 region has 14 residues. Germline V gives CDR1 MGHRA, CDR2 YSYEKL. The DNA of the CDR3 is TGCGCCAGCAGCCAGGCGGGAGCGTACAACGAGCAATTCTTC. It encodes CASSQAGAYNEQFF.

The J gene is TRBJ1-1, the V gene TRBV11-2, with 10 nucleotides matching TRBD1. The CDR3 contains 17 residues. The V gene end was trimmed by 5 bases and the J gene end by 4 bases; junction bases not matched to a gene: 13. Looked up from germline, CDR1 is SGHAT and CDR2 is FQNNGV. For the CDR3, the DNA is TGTGCCAGCAGCCAAATAGTGGGACAGGGGTTCGGCACTGAAGCTTTCTTT. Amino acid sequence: CASSQIVGQGFGTEAFF.

The CDR3 sequence is CRVPRGTTGELFF. DNA of the CDR3: TGCAGAGTGCCACGGGGGACCACTGGGGAGCTGTTTTTT. The chain carries TRBV29-1 and TRBJ2-2, with D perhaps matching TRBD2 (6 bases). The CDR3 is 13 amino acids. Germline-derived CDR1 and CDR2 are SQVTM and ANQGSEA.

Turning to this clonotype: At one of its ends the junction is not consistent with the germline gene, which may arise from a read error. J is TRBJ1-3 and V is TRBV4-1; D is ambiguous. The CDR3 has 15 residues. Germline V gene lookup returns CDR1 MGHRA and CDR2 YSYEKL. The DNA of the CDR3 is TGCACCAGCAGCCAACAGCAGACCGGTGGAAACACCATATATTTT. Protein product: CTSSQQQTGGNTIYF.

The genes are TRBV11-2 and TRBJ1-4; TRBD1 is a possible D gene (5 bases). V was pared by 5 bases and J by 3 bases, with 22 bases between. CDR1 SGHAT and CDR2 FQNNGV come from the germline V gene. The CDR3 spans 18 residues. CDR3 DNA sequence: TGTGCCAGCAGCATCGACCCCCGGGACGTGCGATCTAATGAAAAACTGTTTTTT. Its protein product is CASSIDPRDVRSNEKLFF.

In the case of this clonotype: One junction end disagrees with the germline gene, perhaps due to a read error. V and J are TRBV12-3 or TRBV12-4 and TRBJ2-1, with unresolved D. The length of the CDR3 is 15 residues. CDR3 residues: CASSFAGYSDNEQFF. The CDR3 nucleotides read TGTGCCAGCAGTTTCGCTGGTTACTCCGACAATGAGCAGTTCTTC.

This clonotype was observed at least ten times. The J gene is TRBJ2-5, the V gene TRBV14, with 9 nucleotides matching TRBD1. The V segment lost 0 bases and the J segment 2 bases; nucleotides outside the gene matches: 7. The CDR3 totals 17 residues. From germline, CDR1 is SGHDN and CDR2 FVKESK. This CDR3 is CASSQDQGTGIQETQYF. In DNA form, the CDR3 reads TGTGCCAGCAGCCAAGATCAAGGGACAGGGATTCAAGAGACCCAGTACTTC.

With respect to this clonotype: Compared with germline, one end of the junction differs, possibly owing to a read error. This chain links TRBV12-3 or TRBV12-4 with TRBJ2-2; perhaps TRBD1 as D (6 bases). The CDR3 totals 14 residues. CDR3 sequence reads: CASSSRHPPGELLF. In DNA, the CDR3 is TGTGCCAGCAGTTCCCGACACCCTCCAGGGGAGCTGCTTTTT.

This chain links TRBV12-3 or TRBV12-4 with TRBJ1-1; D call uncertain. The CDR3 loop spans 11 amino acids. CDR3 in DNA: TGTGTCAGTAGTTTGCCAGGAGTGGCTTTCTTT. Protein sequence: CVSSLPGVAFF.

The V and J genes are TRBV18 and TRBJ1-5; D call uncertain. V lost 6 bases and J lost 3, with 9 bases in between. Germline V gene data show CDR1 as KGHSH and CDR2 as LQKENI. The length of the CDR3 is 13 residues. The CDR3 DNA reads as TGTGCCAGCTCGTCGACAAACAATCAGCCCCAGCATTTT. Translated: CASSSTNNQPQHF.